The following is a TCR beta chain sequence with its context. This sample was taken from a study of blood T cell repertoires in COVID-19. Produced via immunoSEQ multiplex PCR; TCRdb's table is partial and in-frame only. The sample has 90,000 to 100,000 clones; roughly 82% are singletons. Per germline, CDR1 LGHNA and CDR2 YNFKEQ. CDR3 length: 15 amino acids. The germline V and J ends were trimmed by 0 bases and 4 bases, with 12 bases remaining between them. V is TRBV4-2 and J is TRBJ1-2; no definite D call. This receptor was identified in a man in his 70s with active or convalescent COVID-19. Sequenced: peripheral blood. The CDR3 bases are TGTGCCAGCAGCCAAGAATCTGGTTATAGCTATGGCTACACCTTC. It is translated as CASSQESGYSYGYTF.